This entry features one T cell receptor beta chain sequence. CDR1 SGHTA and CDR2 FQGTGA come from the germline V gene. The CDR3 has 16 residues. With V trimmed by 5 bases and J by 7 bases, 8 bases remained unmatched. In the source study's methods: Estimated nucleated cell counts came from reference gene primer amplification. Using immunoSEQ multiplex PCR, the repertoire was profiled, and TCRdb retains in-frame clones only, with some absent. Clone size and V and J calls were adopted from that table, with D and trimming inferred from the DNA. The sample carries roughly 20,000 clones, over 85% recorded once. This entry is derived from a study of blood T cell repertoires in COVID-19. In the study overall: Donors in the United States, Italy and Spain gave samples during acute or convalescent COVID-19. From T cells, B-cell-depleted T cells, or PBMCs came the material, which was cDNA or gDNA.

This clonotype was sampled from a woman in her 50s with active COVID-19. The sequencing sample was made of peripheral blood. The chain employs TRBV7-3 and TRBJ2-1, with 13 bases lining up with TRBD2. The CDR3 loop is CASSPGGTSGTNEQFF. CDR3 bases: TGTGCCAGCAGCCCGGGGGGGACTAGCGGGACGAATGAGCAGTTCTTC.